Each of the 3 T cell receptor beta chains below was sequenced from the same sample in a study of T cells in Graves' hyperthyroidism and ophthalmopathy. What was amplified from RNA transcripts were TCR beta CDR3 regions. TCR CDR3 underwent first-round RT-PCR with the HTBI primer set. One entry per CDR3 protein results from TCRdb running MiXCR on the multiplex PCR reads. The table records 500,000 or so distinct CDR3 sequences, 17% of them present only once. Sample: blood. Receptor source: a woman under 30 with Graves' ophthalmopathy.

A few counts support this clonotype. V and J are TRBV9 and TRBJ2-1, with D perhaps TRBD2 (6 bases). With 4 bases removed from V and 8 bases from J, the gap between germline ends came to 25 bases. CDR1 and CDR2 (germline): SGDLS, YYNGEE. The CDR3 has 17 amino acids. The CDR3 loop reads CASSKTRRAQGQYEQFF. In nucleotides, the CDR3 is TGTGCCAGCAGCAAAACCCGGAGGGCGCAGGGTCAATATGAGCAGTTCTTC.

This clonotype has ten or more counts. The V gene is TRBV28, the J gene TRBJ2-1; 11 bases align to TRBD2. Germline V gives CDR1 MDHEN, CDR2 SYDVKM. This CDR3 has 17 amino acids. Trimming at V came to 8 bases and at J to 2 bases, leaving 11 bases not matched to a gene. CDR3 nucleotide sequence: TGTGCCAGCTCAGGGGCTAGCGGGAGGCTGACCTACAATGAGCAGTTCTTC. Translating gives CASSGASGRLTYNEQFF.

This clonotype was recorded a few times. The chain carries TRBV20-1 and TRBJ1-2; 7 nucleotides match TRBD1. This CDR3 spans 15 amino acids. Per germline, CDR1 DFQATT and CDR2 SNEGSKA (reference sequence). J lost 4 bases, V lost 3 bases, and 11 bases had no gene match. The CDR3 coding sequence is TGCAGTGCTAGTGAGCCCGACAGGGCCAGCTATGGCTACACCTTC. Translating it yields CSASEPDRASYGYTF.